This T cell receptor beta chain originates from a study of T cells in Graves' hyperthyroidism and ophthalmopathy. Notes on the study in general: Classification by a 13 V-J model distinguished ophthalmopathy from stable hyperthyroidism.

It was RNA transcripts that yielded the amplified TCR beta CDR3 regions. Initially, a first-round RT-PCR of the TCR CDR3 employed the HTBI primer set. TCRdb recomputed calls from the multiplex PCR reads with MiXCR, one row per CDR3 protein. The sample has 300,000 to 400,000 distinct CDR3 sequences, roughly a fifth seen once; the top ten hold 50%. Hyperthyroidism was newly diagnosed in patients aged 18 to 65 (duration under 2 months). Not enrolled were patients with uncontrolled infection, other autoimmune disease, pregnancy or lactation. As for this clonotype: Its antigen remains unknown.

The CDR3 covers 14 residues. Germline V lookup: CDR1 PRHDT, CDR2 FYEKMQ (reference sequence). The ends were cut back, 0 bases at V and 7 bases at J, with 10 bases in the middle. The chain couples TRBV13 to TRBJ1-5, with unresolved D. This clonotype originated in a woman in her 50s with Graves' hyperthyroidism. Sequenced input: blood. CDR3 loop: CASSLGGLGQPQHF. CDR3 in DNA: TGTGCCAGCAGCTTAGGGGGATTGGGGCAGCCCCAGCATTTT.